The clone carrying this T cell receptor (beta chain) showed up many times. The sample originates from a study of early T cells in non-severe SARS-CoV-2 infection. Individual cDNA molecules each received unique molecular identifiers attached to them. TCRdb re-called the 5' RACE reads through MiXCR, storing one row per CDR3 protein. The sample contains 55,000 or so distinct CDR3 sequences, 11% of which appear only once. Germline V gives CDR1 SQVTM, CDR2 ANQGSEA. V was shortened by 5 bases and J by 6 bases, with 11 bases between the two germline ends. The CDR3 loop spans 12 amino acids. The receptor was isolated from an adult who was a healthcare worker with PCR-confirmed SARS-CoV-2 infection or an uninfected control (not recorded which). The V and J genes are TRBV29-1 and TRBJ2-1; tentative D call: TRBD1 (6 bases). The sample taken for sequencing was whole blood. CDR3 region: CSVTGQFNEQFF. CDR3 bases: TGCAGCGTTACCGGACAGTTCAATGAGCAGTTCTTC.